This T cell receptor beta chain appears in the sequencing data of a study of regulatory T cells in long-lasting Graves disease. Study conclusions and caveats: Accuracy might have suffered from few samples.

Library construction for TCR beta used iRepertoire HTBI primers and Arm-PCR of CDR3 regions. From the multiplex PCR reads, TCRdb called clonotypes with MiXCR, one entry per CDR3 protein. This repertoire shows approximately 210,000 distinct CDR3 sequences, 18% found once; its top ten account for less than 25%. The time point denotes: newly diagnosed GD, antithyroid drugs for less than 3 months. Isolated PBMC RNA provided the starting material for the TCR library. Per germline, CDR1 MNHNS and CDR2 SASEGT. The CDR3 is 13 residues long. V gave up 3 bases and J gave up 9 bases, with 9 bases separating them. This clonotype was counted ten times or more. Its antigen is unknown.

The rearrangement joins TRBV6-1 to TRBJ1-6, with unresolved D. This clonotype was obtained from a female donor with Graves disease. Sequencing used peripheral blood mononuclear cells (PBMCs), obtained at new diagnosis, from a patient treated with antithyroid drugs. The CDR3 DNA follows: TGTGCCAGCAGTGACAGATACCCTTCACCCCTCCACTTT. It yields the protein CASSDRYPSPLHF.